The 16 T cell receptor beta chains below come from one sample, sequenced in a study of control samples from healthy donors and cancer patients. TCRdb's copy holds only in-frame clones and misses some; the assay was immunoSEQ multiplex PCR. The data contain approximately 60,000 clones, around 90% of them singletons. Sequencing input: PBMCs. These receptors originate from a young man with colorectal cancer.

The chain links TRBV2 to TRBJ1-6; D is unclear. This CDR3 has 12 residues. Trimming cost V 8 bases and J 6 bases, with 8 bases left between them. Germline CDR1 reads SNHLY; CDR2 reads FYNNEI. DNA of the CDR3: TGTGCCAGCGATCATGCTAATTCACCCCTCCACTTT. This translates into CASDHANSPLHF.

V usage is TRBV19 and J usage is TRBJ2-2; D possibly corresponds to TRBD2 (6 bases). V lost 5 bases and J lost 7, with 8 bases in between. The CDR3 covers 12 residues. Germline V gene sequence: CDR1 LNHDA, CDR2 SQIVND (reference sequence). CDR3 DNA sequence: TGTGCCAGTAGTCTGGGACTCGGGGAGCTGTTTTTT. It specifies CASSLGLGELFF.

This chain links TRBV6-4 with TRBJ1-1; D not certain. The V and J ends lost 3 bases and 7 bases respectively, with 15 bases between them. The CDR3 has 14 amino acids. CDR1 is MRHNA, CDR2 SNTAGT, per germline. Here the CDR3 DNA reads TGTGCCAGCAGTGAGAGCCCAGGAGCCCTTGAAGCTTTCTTT. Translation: CASSESPGALEAFF.

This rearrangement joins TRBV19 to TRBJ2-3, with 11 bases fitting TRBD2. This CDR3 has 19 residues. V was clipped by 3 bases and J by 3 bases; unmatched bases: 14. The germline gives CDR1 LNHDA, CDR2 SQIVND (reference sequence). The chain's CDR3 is CASSMLMVGLAEGTDTQYF. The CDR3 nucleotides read TGTGCCAGTAGTATGTTAATGGTGGGACTAGCGGAGGGAACAGATACGCAGTATTTT.

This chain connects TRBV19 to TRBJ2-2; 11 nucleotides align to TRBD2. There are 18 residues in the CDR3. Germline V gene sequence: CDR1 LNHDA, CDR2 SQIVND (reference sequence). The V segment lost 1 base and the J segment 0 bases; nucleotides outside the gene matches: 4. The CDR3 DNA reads TGTGCCAGTAGTATAGGATTAGCGGGGGGGACGAACACCGGGGAGCTGTTTTTT. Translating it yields CASSIGLAGGTNTGELFF.

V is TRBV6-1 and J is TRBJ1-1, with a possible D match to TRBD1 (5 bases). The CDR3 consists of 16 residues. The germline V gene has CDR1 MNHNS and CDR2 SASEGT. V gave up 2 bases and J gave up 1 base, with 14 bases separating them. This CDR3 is CASSEPGTPTNTEAFF. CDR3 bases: TGTGCCAGCAGTGAACCGGGGACCCCGACGAACACTGAAGCTTTCTTT.

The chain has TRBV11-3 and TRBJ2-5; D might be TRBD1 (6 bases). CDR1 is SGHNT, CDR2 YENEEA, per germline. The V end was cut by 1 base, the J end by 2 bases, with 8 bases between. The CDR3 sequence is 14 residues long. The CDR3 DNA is TGTGCCAGCAGCTTAGGGGGGACACAAGAGACCCAGTACTTC. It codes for CASSLGGTQETQYF.

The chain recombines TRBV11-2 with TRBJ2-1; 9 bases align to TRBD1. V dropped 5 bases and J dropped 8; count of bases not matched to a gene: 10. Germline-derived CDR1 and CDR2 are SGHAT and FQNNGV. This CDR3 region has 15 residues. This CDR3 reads CASSRTGDRFDEQFF. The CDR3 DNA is TGTGCCAGCAGCAGGACAGGGGATCGGTTCGATGAGCAGTTCTTC.

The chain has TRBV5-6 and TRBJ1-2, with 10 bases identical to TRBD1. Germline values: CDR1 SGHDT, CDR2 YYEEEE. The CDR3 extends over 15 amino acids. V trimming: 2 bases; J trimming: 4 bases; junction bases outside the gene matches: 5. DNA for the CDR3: TGTGCCAGCAGCTTAGGACAGGGGGAAAGCTATGGCTACACCTTC. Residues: CASSLGQGESYGYTF.

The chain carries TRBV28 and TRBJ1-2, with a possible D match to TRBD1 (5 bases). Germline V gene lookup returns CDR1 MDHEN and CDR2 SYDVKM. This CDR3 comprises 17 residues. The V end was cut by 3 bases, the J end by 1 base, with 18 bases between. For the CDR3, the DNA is TGTGCCAGCAGTTTTCGGGGCAGCACTTTCTTTAACTATGGCTACACCTTC. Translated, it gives CASSFRGSTFFNYGYTF.

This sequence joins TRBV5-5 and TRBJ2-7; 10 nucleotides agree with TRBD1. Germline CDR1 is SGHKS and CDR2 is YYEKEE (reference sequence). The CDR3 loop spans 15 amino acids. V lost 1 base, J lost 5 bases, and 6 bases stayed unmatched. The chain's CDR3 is CASSLLRTGGDEQYV. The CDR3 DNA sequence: TGTGCCAGCAGCTTGCTCCGGACAGGGGGGGACGAGCAGTACGTC.

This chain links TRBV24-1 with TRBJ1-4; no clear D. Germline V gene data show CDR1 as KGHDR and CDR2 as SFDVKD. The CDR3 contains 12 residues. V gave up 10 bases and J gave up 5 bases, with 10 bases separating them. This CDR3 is CATGMSNEKLFF. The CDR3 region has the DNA TGTGCCACGGGTATGTCCAATGAAAAACTGTTTTTT.

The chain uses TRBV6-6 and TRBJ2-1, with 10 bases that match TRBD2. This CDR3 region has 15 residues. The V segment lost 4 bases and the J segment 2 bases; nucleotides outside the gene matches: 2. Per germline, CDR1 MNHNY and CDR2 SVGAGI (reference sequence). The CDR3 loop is CASSFLAGAYNEQFF. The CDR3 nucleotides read TGTGCCAGCAGTTTTCTAGCGGGGGCCTACAATGAGCAGTTCTTC.

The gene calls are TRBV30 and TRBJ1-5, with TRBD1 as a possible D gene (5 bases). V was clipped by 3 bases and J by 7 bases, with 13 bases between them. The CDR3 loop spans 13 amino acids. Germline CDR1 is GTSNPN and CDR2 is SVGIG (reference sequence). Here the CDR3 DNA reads TGTGCCTGGAGGGTCCCGGGGCACCAGCCCCAGCATTTT. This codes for CAWRVPGHQPQHF.

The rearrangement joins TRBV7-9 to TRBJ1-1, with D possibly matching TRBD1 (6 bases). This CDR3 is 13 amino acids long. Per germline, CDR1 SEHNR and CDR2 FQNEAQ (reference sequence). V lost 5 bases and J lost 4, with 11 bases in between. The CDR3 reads CASSQGGSTEAFF. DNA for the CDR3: TGTGCCAGCAGCCAAGGGGGAAGCACTGAAGCTTTCTTT.

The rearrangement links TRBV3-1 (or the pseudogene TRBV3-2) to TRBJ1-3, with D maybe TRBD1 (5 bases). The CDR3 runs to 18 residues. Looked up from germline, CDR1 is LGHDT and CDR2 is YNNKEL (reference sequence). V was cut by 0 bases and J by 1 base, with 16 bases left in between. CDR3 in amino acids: CASSQEGTLRVSGNTIYF. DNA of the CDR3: TGTGCCAGCAGCCAAGAGGGGACTCTTAGGGTGTCTGGAAACACCATATATTTT.